The T cell receptor (beta chain) described here comes from a study of OX40 agonist ivuxolimab in advanced cancers. Overall study: Head and neck, renal cell, melanoma or hepatocellular carcinoma were the cancers that dose-escalation patients had. Of mixed ages from roughly 23 to 85 and averaging approximately 60 years, the group was 65% to 85% male.

The study sampled blood at baseline, cycle 4 day 1, and cycle 7 day 1. This CDR3 contains 14 residues. Germline V gene data show CDR1 as SNHLY and CDR2 as FYNNEI. V was shortened by 2 bases and J by 1 base, with 8 bases between the two germline ends. Measured with immunoSEQ multiplex PCR; TCRdb has only the in-frame clones, and not every one. The data hold over 60,000 clones, with approximately 81% observed a single time. The genes are TRBV2 and TRBJ1-1; D might be TRBD1 (6 bases). The clonotype originates from an adult with an advanced solid tumor such as melanoma, head and neck, liver or kidney cancer. The material sequenced was CD4+ or CD8+ T cells sorted from blood, taken in a trial of the OX40 agonist ivuxolimab. CDR3: CASSELGGNTEAFF. The DNA for the CDR3 is TGTGCCAGCAGTGAATTAGGGGGGAACACTGAAGCTTTCTTT.